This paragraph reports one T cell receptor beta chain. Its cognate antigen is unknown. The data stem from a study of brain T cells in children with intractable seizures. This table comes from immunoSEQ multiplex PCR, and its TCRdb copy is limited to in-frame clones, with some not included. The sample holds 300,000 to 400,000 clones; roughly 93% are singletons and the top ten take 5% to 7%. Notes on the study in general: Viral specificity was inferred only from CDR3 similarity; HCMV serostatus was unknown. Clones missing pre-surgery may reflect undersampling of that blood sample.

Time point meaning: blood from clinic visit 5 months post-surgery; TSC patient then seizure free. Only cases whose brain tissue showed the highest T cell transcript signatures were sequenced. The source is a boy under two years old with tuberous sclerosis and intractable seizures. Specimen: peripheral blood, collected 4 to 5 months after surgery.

The CDR3 DNA is TGTGCCTGGAGTGGGGGACCGACAGGCCTTCGGGACGAGCAGTACTTC. This encodes CAWSGGPTGLRDEQYF. The chain links TRBV30 to TRBJ2-7; D possibly corresponds to TRBD1 (6 bases). The CDR3 sequence is 16 residues long. Looked up from germline, CDR1 is GTSNPN and CDR2 is SVGIG (reference sequence). Trimming removed 1 base at V and 5 bases at J, with 21 bases between.